The clone carrying this T cell receptor beta chain was seen at least ten times. Its antigen is unknown. MiXCR, run by TCRdb on the multiplex PCR reads, gives a single entry per CDR3 protein. This table holds tens of thousands of distinct CDR3 sequences, roughly 39% found once. The sample is drawn from a study of breast tumors, draining lymph nodes, adjacent tissues. Looked up from germline, CDR1 is SGHDN and CDR2 is FVKESK. Trimming pared 4 bases from V and 5 bases from J, leaving 17 bases between. The CDR3 contains 15 residues. Study-wide points: Tumor repertoires ranked between lymph nodes and nontumor tissue in diversity, with V and J gene preferences. Data only fit, rather than demonstrated, lymph node origin of most tumor T cells. Luminal-like breast cancer showed significantly greater tumor-nontumor repertoire similarity than basal-like breast cancer did. Most tumor T cells seemingly derive from lymph node, then expand in tumor.

The rearrangement joins TRBV14 to TRBJ2-5; a weak D match, TRBD2 (5 bases). The clonotype originates from a female donor with breast cancer. Some clones in this sample may be carry-over from other donors' samples. The sequencing sample was made of breast tumor tissue. CDR3 in amino acids: CASSPIGLGGETQYF. CDR3 in DNA: TGTGCCAGCAGCCCCATAGGACTCGGCGGGGAGACCCAGTACTTC.